The sequence of this TCR beta chain was determined in a study of blood T cell repertoires in COVID-19. As for the study in general: The study drew acute and convalescent COVID-19 samples from the United States, Italy and Spain.

Study processing details: It was from reference gene primer amplification that nucleated cell counts were estimated. Some clones are missing from TCRdb's copy, which holds only in-frame ones; the method was immunoSEQ multiplex PCR. For V, J and clone size, that table is used; D and trimming come from the DNA. The data show more than 80,000 clones, 86% seen once. Germline lookup yields CDR1 MGHDK and CDR2 SYGVNS. The CDR3 consists of 16 residues. The V gene lost 3 bases and the J gene lost 6 bases, with 19 bases spanning the gap. This TCR was recovered from an elderly man with acute or convalescent COVID-19. The sample consisted of peripheral blood. The chain links TRBV25-1 to TRBJ2-3, with D possibly being TRBD2 (6 bases). This CDR3 reads CASSDGGTEVVDTQYF. In DNA form, the CDR3 reads TGTGCCAGCAGTGATGGCGGGACGGAAGTTGTTGATACGCAGTATTTT.